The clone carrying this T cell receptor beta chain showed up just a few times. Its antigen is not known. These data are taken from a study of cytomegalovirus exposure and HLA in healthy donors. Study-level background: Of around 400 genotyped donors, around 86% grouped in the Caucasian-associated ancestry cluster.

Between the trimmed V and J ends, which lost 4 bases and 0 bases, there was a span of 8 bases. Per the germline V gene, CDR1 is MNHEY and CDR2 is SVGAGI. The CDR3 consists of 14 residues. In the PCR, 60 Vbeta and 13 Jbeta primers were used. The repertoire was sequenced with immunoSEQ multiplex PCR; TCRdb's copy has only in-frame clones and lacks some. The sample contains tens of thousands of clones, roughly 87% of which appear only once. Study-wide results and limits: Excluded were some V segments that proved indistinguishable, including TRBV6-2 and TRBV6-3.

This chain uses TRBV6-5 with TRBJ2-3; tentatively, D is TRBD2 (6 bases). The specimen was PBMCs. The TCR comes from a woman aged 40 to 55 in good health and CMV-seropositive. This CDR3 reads CASSSSGSTDTQYF. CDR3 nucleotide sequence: TGTGCCAGCAGTTCGAGCGGGAGCACAGATACGCAGTATTTT.